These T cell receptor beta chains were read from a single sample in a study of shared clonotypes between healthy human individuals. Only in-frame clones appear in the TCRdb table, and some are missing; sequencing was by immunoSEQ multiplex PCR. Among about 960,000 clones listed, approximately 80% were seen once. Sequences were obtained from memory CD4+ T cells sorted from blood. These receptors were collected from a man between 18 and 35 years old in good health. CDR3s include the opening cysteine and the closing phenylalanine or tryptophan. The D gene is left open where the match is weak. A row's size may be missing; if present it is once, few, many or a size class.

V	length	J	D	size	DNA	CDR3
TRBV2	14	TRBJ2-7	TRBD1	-	TGTGCCAGCAAGTCCGGGACAGGATCCTACGAGCAGTACTTC	CASKSGTGSYEQYF
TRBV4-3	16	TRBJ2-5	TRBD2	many	TGCGCCAGCAGCCAAGGGGCTAGCGGGAGCAAGGAGACCCAGTACTTC	CASSQGASGSKETQYF
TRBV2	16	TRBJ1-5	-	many	TGTGCCAGTGAGTCGGACGGTGGACTTAGCAATCAGCCCCAGCATTTT	CASESDGGLSNQPQHF
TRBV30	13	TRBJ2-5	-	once	TGTGCCTGGAGTGTATCTGGTAAAGAGACCCAGTACTTC	CAWSVSGKETQYF
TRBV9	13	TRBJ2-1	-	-	TGTGCCAGCAGCGTAGATCCCTACAATGAGCAGTTCTTC	CASSVDPYNEQFF
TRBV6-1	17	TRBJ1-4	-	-	TGTGCCAGCAGTGACCGCCGGGGGGCGGGTACTAATGAAAAACTGTTTTTT	CASSDRRGAGTNEKLFF
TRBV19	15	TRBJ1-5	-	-	TGTGCCAGTAGTATAGGTGTGGCAGTTAATCAGCCCCAGCATTTT	CASSIGVAVNQPQHF
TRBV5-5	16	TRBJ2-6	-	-	TGTGCCAGCAGCTATGGAGGGGCCGGCGGGGCCAACGTCCTGACTTTC	CASSYGGAGGANVLTF
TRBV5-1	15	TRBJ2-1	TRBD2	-	TGCGCCAGCAGCTTCAGCGGGGGGGCAGGTTATGAGCAGTTCTTC	CASSFSGGAGYEQFF
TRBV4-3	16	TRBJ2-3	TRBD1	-	TGCGCCAGCAGCCAGGCTAGGACAGGGGGCACAGATACGCAGTATTTT	CASSQARTGGTDTQYF
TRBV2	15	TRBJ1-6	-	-	TGTGCCAGCAAGAAGGTCGATACAGGGACTTCACCCCTCCACTTT	CASKKVDTGTSPLHF
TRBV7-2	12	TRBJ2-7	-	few	TGTGCCAGCAGCTTAGCGGGGAGGGAGCAGTACTTC	CASSLAGREQYF
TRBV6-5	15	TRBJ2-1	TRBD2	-	TGTGCCAGCAGTTATACTAGCGGGAGTTCCAATGAGCAGTTCTTC	CASSYTSGSSNEQFF
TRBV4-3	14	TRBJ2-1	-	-	TGCGCCAGCAGCCAAGGGGTTTGGCAAGCTGAGCAGTTCTTC	CASSQGVWQAEQFF
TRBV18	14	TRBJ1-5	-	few	TGTGCCAGCTCACCAGGGCAGCCCAATCAGCCCCAGCATTTT	CASSPGQPNQPQHF
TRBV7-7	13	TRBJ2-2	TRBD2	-	TGTGCTAGCAGCTTAGCGGGGACCGGGGAGCTGTTTTTT	CASSLAGTGELFF
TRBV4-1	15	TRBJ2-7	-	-	TGCGCCAGCAGCCAAGGGCGGGCGAAGAAGGACGAGCAGTACTTC	CASSQGRAKKDEQYF
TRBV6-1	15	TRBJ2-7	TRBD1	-	TGTGCCAGCATTCGACCGGGACAGGGTACGTACGAGCAGTACTTC	CASIRPGQGTYEQYF
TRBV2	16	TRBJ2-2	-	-	TGTGCCAGCAGTGAAGCGCGGTGGGGGAACACCGGGGAGCTGTTTTTT	CASSEARWGNTGELFF
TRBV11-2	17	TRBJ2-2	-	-	TGTGCCAGCACCCCACTGCGAGACACATCTTTAACCGGGGAGCTGTTTTTT	CASTPLRDTSLTGELFF
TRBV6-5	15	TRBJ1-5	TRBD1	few	TGTGCCAGCAGTTACAACAGGGGGCCGGATCAGCCCCAGCATTTT	CASSYNRGPDQPQHF
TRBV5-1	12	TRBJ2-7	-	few	TGCGCCAGCAGCTCCACAAGCTACGAGCAGTACTTC	CASSSTSYEQYF
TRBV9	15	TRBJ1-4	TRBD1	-	TGTGCCAGCAGCGGATCAGGGGGCGGCGGTGAAAAACTGTTTTTT	CASSGSGGGGEKLFF
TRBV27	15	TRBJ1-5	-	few	TGTGCCAGCAGTTTGTTGGCAGATAGCAATCAGCCCCAGCATTTT	CASSLLADSNQPQHF
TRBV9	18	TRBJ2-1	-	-	TGTGCCAGCAGCGTAGACGGCGGGGGCCCGAGCTCCTACAATGAGCAGTTCTTC	CASSVDGGGPSSYNEQFF
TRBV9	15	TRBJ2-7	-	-	TGTGCCAGCAGTGGAATTCCATCCGGGCGAGGGGAGCAGTACTTC	CASSGIPSGRGEQYF
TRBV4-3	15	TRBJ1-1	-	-	TGCGCCAGCAGCCAAGAGACACTCCTGAACACTGAAGCTTTCTTT	CASSQETLLNTEAFF
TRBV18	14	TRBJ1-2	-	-	TGTGCCAGCTCACCACCGTCGGCGGACTATGGCTACACCTTC	CASSPPSADYGYTF
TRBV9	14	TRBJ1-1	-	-	TGTGCCAGCAGCGTAGATTGGGGCAGGACTGAAGCTTTCTTT	CASSVDWGRTEAFF